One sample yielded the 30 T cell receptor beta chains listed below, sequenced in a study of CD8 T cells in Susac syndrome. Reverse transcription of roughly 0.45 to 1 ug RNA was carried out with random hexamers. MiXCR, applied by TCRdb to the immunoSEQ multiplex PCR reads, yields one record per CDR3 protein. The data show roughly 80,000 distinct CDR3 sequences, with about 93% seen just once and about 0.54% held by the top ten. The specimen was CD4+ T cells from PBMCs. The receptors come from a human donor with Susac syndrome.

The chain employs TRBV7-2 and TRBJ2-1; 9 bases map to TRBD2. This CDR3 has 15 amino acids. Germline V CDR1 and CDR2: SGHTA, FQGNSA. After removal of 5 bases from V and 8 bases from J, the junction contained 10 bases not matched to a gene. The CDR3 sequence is CASSPPGGRGDEQFF. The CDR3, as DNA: TGTGCCAGCAGCCCCCCCGGCGGGAGGGGCGATGAGCAGTTCTTC.

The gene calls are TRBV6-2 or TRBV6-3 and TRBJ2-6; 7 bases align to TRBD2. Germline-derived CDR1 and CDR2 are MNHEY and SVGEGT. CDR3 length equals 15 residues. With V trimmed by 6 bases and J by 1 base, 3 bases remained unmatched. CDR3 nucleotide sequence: TGTGCCAGCAGGCACGGGGGGTCTGGGGCCAACGTCCTGACTTTC. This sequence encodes CASRHGGSGANVLTF.

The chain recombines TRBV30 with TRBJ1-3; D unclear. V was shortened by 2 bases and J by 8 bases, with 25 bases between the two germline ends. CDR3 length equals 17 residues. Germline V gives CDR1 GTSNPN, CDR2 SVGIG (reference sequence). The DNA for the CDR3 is TGTGCCTGGAGTCCCGGCCGTTCAATGGTCTTTCTCGACACCATATATTTT. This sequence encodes CAWSPGRSMVFLDTIYF.

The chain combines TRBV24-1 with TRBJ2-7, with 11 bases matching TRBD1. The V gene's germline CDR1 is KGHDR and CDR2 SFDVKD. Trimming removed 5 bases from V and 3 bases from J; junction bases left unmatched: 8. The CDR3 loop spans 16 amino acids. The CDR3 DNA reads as TGTGCCACCAGTGCTTCATCCGGGACAGGGGGCTACGAGCAGTACTTC. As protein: CATSASSGTGGYEQYF.

The CDR3, as DNA: TGTGCCTTTCAACAGGGTTTGCGCACCGGGGAGCTGTTTTTT. This sequence encodes CAFQQGLRTGELFF. The chain joins TRBV30 to TRBJ2-2; D possibly corresponds to TRBD1 (6 bases). V was shortened by 7 bases and J by 4 bases, with 16 bases between the two germline ends. The CDR3 has 14 amino acids. CDR1 and CDR2 (germline): GTSNPN, SVGIG (reference sequence).

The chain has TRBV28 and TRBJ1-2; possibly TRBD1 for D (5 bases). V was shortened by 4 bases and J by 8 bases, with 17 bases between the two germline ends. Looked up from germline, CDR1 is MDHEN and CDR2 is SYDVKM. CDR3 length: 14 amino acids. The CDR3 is CASSWRGTHIGYTF. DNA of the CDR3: TGTGCCAGCAGTTGGAGAGGGACGCATATCGGCTACACCTTC.

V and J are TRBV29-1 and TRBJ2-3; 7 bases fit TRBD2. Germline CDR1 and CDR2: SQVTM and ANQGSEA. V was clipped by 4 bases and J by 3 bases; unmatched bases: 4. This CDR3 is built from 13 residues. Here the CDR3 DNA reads TGCAGCGTTGGGTGGGGGGGTACAGATACGCAGTATTTT. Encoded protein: CSVGWGGTDTQYF.

The CDR3 DNA reads as TGTGCCAGCAGTTTCGATCAGCCCCAGCATTTT. Translating it yields CASSFDQPQHF. The chain joins TRBV12-3 or TRBV12-4 to TRBJ1-5, with D uncertain. V lost 3 bases and J 5 bases, leaving 2 bases between the germline ends. The CDR3 has 11 residues.

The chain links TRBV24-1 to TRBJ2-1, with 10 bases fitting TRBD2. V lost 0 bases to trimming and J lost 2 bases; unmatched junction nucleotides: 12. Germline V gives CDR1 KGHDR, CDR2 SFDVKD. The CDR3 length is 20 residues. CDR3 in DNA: TGTGCCACCAGTGATTTGGAGCCTACCTCTAGCGGGAGAACCTACAATGAGCAGTTCTTC. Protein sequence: CATSDLEPTSSGRTYNEQFF.

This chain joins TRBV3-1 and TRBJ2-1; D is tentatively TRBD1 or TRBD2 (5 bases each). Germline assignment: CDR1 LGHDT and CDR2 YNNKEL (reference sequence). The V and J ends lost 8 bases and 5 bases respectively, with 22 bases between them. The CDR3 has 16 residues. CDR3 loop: CASGHWGTQGNNEQFF. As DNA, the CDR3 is TGTGCCAGCGGTCACTGGGGGACCCAAGGCAACAATGAGCAGTTCTTC.

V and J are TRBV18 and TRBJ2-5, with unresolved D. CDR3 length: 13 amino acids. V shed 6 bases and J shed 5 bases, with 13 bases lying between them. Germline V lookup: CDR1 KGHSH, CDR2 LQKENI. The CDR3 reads CASSRSFSETQYF. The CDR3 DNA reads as TGTGCCAGCTCCAGGAGTTTTAGTGAGACCCAGTACTTC.

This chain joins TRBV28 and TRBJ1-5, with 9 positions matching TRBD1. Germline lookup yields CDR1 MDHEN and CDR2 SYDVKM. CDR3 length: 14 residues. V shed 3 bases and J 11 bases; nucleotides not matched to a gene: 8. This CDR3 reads CASSFGTGFMAQHF. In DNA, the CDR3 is TGTGCCAGCAGTTTTGGGACAGGGTTTATGGCCCAGCATTTT.

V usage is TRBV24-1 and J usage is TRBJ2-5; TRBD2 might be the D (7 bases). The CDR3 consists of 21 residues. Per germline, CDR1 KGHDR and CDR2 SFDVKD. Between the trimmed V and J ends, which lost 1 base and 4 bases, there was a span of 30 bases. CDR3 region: CATSDLSRCLGRGGYRETQYF. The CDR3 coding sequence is TGTGCCACCAGTGATTTATCTCGGTGCCTAGGGAGGGGGGGATACAGAGAGACCCAGTACTTC.

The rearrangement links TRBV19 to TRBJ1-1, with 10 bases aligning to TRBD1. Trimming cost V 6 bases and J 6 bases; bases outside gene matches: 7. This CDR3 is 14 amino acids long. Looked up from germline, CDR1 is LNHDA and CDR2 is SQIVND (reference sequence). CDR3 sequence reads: CASSRDRGIAEAFF. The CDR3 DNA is TGTGCCAGTAGCAGGGACAGGGGTATAGCTGAAGCTTTCTTT.

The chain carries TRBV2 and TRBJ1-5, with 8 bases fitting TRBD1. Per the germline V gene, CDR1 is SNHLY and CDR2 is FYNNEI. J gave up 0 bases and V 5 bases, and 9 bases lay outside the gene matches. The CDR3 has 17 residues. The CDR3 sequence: CASSPGQARYSNQPQHF. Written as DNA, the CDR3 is TGTGCCAGCAGTCCGGGACAGGCGAGGTATAGCAATCAGCCCCAGCATTTT.

The CDR3 DNA reads as TGTGCCAGCAGCTTGGGCCAGTCTTTAGTGGAGCAGTACTTC. As protein: CASSLGQSLVEQYF. The chain is built from TRBV5-4 and TRBJ2-7; no clear D gene. CDR1 and CDR2 (germline): SGHNT, YYREEE (reference sequence). V lost 0 bases and J 7 bases, leaving 14 bases between the germline ends. The CDR3 totals 14 residues.

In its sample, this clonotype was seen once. The CDR3 sequence: CASSTGTSGGAEQFF. CDR3 sequence (DNA): TGTGCCAGCAGCACCGGGACTAGCGGGGGGGCTGAGCAGTTCTTC. The chain recombines TRBV12-3 or TRBV12-4 with TRBJ2-1; 16 nucleotides match TRBD2. Trimming took 6 bases from V and 9 from J; bases not matched to a gene: 5. The CDR3 sequence is 15 residues long.

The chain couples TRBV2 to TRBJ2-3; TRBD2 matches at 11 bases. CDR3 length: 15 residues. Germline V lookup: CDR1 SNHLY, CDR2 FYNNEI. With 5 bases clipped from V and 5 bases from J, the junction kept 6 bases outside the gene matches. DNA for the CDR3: TGTGCCAGCAGTTTAGCGGGGGGGCCTGTAGATACGCAGTATTTT. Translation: CASSLAGGPVDTQYF.

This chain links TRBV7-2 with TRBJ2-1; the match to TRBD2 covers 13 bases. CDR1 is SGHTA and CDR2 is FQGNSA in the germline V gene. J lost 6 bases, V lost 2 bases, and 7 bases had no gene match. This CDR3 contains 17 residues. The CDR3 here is CASSLQSTSGGANEQFF. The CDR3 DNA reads TGTGCCAGCAGCTTACAGTCAACTAGCGGGGGGGCCAATGAGCAGTTCTTC.

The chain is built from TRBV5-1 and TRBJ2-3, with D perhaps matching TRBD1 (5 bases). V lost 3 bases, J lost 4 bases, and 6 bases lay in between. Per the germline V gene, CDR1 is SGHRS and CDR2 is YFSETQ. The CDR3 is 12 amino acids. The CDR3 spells CASSWGADTQYF. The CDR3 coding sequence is TGCGCCAGCAGCTGGGGCGCAGATACGCAGTATTTT.

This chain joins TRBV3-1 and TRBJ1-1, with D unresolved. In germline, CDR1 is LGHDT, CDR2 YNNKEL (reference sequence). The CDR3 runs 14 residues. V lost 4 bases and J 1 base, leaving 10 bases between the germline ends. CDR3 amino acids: CASSLSRWNTEAFF. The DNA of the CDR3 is TGTGCCAGCAGCCTCTCACGTTGGAACACTGAAGCTTTCTTT.

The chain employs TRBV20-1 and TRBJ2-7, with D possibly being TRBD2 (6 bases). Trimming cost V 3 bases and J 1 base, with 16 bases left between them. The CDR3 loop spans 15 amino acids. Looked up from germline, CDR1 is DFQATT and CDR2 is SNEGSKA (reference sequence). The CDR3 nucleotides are TGCAGTGCTAGGGTTCAGGGAGGAGGATCCTACGAGCAGTACTTC. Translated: CSARVQGGGSYEQYF.

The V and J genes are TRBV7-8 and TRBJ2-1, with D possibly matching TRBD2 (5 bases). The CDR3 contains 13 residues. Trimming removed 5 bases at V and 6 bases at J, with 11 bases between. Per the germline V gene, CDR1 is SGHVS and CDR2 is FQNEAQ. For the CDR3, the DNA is TGTGCCAGCAGCCTCGGACTTATCAATGAGCAGTTCTTC. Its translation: CASSLGLINEQFF.

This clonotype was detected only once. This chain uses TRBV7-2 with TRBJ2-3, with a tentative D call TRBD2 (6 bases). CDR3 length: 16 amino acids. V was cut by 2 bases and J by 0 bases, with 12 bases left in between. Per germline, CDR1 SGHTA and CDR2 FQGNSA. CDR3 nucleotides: TGTGCCAGCAGCTTAAGTGGTCTAGCGAGCACAGATACGCAGTATTTT. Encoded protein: CASSLSGLASTDTQYF.

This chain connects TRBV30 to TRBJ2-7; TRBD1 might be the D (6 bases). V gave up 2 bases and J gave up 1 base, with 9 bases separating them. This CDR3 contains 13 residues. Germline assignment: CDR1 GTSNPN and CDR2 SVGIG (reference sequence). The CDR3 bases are TGTGCCTGGAGTCCGGACAGATCCTACGAGCAGTACTTC. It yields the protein CAWSPDRSYEQYF.

The CDR3: CASSPSASNHGYTF. In DNA form, the CDR3 reads TGTGCCAGCTCACCCTCGGCGTCGAACCATGGCTACACCTTC. This chain joins TRBV18 and TRBJ1-2; D not resolved. This CDR3 has 14 amino acids. Deletions cut 3 bases from V and 6 bases from J, with 14 bases between. The germline CDR1 and CDR2 sequences are KGHSH and LQKENI.

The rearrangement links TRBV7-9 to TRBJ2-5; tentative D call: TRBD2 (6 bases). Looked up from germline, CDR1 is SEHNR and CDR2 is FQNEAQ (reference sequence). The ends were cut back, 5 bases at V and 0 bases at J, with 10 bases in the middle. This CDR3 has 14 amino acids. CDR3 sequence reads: CASSVRGNQETQYF. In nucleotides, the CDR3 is TGTGCCAGCAGCGTACGGGGGAACCAAGAGACCCAGTACTTC.

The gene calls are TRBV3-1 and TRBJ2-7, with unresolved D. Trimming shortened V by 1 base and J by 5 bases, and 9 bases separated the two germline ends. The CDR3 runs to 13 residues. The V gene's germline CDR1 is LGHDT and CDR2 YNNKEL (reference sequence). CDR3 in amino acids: CASSQGWGNEQYF. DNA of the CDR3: TGTGCCAGCAGCCAAGGGTGGGGTAACGAGCAGTACTTC.

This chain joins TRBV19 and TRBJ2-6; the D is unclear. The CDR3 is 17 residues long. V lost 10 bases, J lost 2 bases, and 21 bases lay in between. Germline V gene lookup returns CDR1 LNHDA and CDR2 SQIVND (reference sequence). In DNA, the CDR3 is TGTGCCACCGAGGACCCGACCAACCCCCCTGGGGCCAACGTCCTGACTTTC. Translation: CATEDPTNPPGANVLTF.

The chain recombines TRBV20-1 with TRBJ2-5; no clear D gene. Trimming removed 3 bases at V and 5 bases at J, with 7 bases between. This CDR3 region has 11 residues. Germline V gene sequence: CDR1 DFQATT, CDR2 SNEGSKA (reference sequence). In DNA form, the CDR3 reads TGCAGTGCTAGCTTCGGGGAGACCCAGTACTTC. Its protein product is CSASFGETQYF.